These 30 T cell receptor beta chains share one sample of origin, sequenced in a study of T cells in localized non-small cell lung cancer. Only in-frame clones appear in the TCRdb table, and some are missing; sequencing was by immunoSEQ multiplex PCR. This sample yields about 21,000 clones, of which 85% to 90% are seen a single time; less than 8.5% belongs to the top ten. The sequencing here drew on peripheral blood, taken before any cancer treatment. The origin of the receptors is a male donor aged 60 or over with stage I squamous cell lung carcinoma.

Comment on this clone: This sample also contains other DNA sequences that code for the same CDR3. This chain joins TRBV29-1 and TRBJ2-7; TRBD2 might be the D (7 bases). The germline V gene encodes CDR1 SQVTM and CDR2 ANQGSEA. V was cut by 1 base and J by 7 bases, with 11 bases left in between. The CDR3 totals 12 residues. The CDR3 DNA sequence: TGCAGCGTTGAAGGGGGGGGGCGGGAGCAGTACTTC. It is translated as CSVEGGGREQYF.

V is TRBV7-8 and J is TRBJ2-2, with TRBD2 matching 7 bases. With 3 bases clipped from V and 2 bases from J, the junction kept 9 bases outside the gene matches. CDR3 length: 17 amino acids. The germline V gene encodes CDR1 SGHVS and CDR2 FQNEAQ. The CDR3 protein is CASSFVSGLTNTGELFF. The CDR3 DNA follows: TGTGCCAGCAGCTTCGTATCGGGACTAACTAACACCGGGGAGCTGTTTTTT.

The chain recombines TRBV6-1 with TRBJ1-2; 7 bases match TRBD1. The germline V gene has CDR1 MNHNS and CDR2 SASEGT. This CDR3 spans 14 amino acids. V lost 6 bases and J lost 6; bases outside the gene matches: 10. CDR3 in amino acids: CASRGGRGINGYTF. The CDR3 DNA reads TGTGCCAGCAGGGGTGGCAGGGGGATCAATGGCTACACCTTC.

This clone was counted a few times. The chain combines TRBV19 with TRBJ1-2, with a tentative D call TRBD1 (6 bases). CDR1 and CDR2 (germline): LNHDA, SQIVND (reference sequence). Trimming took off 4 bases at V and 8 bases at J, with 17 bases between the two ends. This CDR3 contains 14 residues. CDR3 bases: TGTGCCAGTAGTAAGTCCGGGACACCACGGGGCTACACCTTC. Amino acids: CASSKSGTPRGYTF.

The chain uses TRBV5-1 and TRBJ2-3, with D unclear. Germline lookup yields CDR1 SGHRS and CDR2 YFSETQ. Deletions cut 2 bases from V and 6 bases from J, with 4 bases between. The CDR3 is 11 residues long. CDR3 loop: CASSFHDTQYF. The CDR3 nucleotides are TGCGCCAGCAGCTTCCATGATACGCAGTATTTT.

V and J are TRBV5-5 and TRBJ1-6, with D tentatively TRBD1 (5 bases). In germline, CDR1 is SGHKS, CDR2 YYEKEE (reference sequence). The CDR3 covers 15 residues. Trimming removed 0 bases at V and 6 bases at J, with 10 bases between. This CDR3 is CASSLGPGTNSPLHF. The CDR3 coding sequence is TGTGCCAGCAGCTTGGGTCCGGGGACTAATTCACCCCTCCACTTT. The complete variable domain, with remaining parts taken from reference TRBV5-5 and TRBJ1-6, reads DAGVTQSPTHLIKTRGQQVTLRCSPISGHKSVSWYQQVLGQGPQFIFQYYEKEERGRGNFPDRFSARQFPNYSSELNVNALLLGDSALYLCASSLGPGTNSPLHFGNGTRLTVT.

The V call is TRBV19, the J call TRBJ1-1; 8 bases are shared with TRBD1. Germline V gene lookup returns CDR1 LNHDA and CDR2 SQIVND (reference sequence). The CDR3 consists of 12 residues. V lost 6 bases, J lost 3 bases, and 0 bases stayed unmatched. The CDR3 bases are TGTGCCAGTAGGGACAGGGACACTGAAGCTTTCTTT. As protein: CASRDRDTEAFF.

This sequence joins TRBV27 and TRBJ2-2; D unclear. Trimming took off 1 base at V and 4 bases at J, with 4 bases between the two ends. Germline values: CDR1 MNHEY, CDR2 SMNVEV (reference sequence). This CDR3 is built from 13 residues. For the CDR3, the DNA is TGTGCCAGCAGTTTATTGGCCACCGGGGAGCTGTTTTTT. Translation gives CASSLLATGELFF.

CDR3 region: CATSTGRSFGNTIYF. CDR3 DNA: TGTGCCACCTCGACAGGACGAAGTTTTGGAAACACCATATATTTT. The genes are TRBV13 and TRBJ1-3; perhaps TRBD1 as D (6 bases). CDR3 length equals 15 residues. V shed 10 bases and J shed 3 bases, with 19 bases lying between them. CDR1 PRHDT and CDR2 FYEKMQ come from the germline V gene (reference sequence).

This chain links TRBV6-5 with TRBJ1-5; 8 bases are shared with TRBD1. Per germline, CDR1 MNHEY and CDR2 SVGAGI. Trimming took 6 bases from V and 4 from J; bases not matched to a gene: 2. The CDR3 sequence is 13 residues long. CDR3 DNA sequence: TGTGCCAGCAGAGGACAGGGTAATCAGCCCCAGCATTTT. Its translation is CASRGQGNQPQHF.

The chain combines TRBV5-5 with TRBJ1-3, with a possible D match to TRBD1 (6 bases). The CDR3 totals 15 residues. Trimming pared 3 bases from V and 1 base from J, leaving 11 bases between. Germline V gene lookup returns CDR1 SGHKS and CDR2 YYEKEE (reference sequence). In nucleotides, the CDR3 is TGTGCCAGCAGCTGGGGGCAGGGGTCTGGAAACACCATATATTTT. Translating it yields CASSWGQGSGNTIYF.

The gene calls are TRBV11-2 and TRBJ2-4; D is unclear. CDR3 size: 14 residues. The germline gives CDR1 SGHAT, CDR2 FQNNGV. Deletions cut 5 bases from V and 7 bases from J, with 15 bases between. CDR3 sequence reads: CASSPRATHNIQYF. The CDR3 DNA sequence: TGTGCCAGCAGCCCAAGGGCGACTCATAACATTCAGTACTTC.

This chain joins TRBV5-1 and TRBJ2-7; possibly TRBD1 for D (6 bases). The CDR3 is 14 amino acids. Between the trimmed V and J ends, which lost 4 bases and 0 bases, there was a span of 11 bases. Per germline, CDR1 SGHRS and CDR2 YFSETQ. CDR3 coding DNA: TGCGCCAGCAGCCTAAGGACAGACTCCTACGAGCAGTACTTC. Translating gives CASSLRTDSYEQYF.

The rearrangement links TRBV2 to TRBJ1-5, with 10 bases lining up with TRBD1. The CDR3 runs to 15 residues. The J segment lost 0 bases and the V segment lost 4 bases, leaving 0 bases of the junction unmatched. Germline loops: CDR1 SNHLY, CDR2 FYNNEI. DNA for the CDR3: TGTGCCAGCAGTGGACAGGGGGCTAGCAATCAGCCCCAGCATTTT. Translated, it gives CASSGQGASNQPQHF.

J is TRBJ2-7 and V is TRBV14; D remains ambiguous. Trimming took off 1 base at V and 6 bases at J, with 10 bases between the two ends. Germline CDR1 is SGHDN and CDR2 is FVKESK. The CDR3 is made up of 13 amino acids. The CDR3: CASSQVKQGEQYF. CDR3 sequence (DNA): TGTGCCAGCAGCCAAGTGAAACAAGGCGAGCAGTACTTC. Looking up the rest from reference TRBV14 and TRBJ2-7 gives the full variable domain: EAGVTQFPSHSVIEKGQTVTLRCDPISGHDNLYWYRRVMGKEIKFLLHFVKESKQDESGMPNNRFLAERTGGTYSTLKVQPAELEDSGVYFCASSQVKQGEQYFGPGTRLTVT.

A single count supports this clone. CDR3 DNA: TGTGCCTGGAGCTCGACAGGTATGGGCTATGGCTACACCTTC. Protein: CAWSSTGMGYGYTF. The chain links TRBV30 to TRBJ1-2, with a tentative D call TRBD1 (6 bases). The CDR3 extends over 14 amino acids. Germline V gene lookup returns CDR1 GTSNPN and CDR2 SVGIG (reference sequence). Trimming took off 3 bases at V and 4 bases at J, with 15 bases between the two ends.

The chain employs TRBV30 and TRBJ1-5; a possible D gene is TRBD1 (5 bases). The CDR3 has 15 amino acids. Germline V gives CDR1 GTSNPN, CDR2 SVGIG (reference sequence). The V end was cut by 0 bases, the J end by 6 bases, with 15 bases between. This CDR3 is CAWSVGGGSGQPQHF. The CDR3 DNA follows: TGTGCCTGGAGTGTCGGTGGGGGGTCTGGTCAGCCCCAGCATTTT.

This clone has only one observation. CDR3 in DNA: TGTGCCAGTAGTATAACGGTGTTCTCTGGAAACACCATATATTTT. It specifies CASSITVFSGNTIYF. The chain combines TRBV19 with TRBJ1-3, with no clear D. The CDR3 runs to 15 residues. Trimming took off 2 bases at V and 0 bases at J, with 8 bases between the two ends. The V gene's germline CDR1 is LNHDA and CDR2 SQIVND (reference sequence). The full variable domain, in which reference TRBV19 and TRBJ1-3 provide the parts outside the CDR3, is DGGITQSPKYLFRKEGQNVTLSCEQNLNHDAMYWYRQDPGQGLRLIYYSQIVNDFQKGDIAEGYSVSREKKESFPLTVTSAQKNPTAFYLCASSITVFSGNTIYFGEGSWLTVV.

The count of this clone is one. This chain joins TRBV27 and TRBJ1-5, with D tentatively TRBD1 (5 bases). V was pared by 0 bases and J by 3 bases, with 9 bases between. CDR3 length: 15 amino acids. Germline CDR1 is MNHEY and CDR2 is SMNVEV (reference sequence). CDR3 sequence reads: CASSLSRGINQPQHF. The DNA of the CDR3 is TGTGCCAGCAGTTTATCCCGGGGGATCAATCAGCCCCAGCATTTT.

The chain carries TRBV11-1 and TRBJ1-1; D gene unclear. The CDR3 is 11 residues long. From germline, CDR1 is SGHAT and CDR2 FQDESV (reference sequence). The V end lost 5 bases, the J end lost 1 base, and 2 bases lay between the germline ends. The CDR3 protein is CASSRNTEAFF. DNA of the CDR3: TGTGCCAGCAGCCGGAACACTGAAGCTTTCTTT.

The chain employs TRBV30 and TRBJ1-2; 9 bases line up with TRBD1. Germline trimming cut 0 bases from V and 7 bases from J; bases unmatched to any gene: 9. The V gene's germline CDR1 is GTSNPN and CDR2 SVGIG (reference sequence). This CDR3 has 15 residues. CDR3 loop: CAWSVDAGQGAGYTF. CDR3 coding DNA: TGTGCCTGGAGTGTAGATGCGGGACAGGGAGCTGGCTACACCTTC.

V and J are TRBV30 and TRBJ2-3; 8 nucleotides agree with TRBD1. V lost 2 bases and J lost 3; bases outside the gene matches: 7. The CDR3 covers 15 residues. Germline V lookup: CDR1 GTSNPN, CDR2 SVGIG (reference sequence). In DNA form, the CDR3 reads TGTGCCTGGAGTACCGGGACAGGAGAAACAGATACGCAGTATTTT. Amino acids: CAWSTGTGETDTQYF. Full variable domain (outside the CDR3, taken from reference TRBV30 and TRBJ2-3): SQTIHQWPATLVQPVGSPLSLECTVEGTSNPNLYWYRQAAGRGLQLLFYSVGIGQISSEVPQNLSASRPQDRQFILSSKKLLLSDSGFYLCAWSTGTGETDTQYFGPGTRLTVL.

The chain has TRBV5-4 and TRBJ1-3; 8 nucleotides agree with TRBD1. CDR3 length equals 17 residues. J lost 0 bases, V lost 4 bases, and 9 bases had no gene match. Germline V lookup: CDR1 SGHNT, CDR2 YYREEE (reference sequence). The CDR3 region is CASSLQGGVNSGNTIYF. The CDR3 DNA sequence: TGTGCCAGCAGCCTACAGGGGGGGGTTAACTCTGGAAACACCATATATTTT.

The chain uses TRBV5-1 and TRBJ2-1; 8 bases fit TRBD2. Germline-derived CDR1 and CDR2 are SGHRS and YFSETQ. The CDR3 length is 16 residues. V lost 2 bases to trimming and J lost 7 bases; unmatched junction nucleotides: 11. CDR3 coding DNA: TGCGCCAGCAGCTTCTACTTCGGGGGGGCCAATAATGAGCAGTTCTTC. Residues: CASSFYFGGANNEQFF.

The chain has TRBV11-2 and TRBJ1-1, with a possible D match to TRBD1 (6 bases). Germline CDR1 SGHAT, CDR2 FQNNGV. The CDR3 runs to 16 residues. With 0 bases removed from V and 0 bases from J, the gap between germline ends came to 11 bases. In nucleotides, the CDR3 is TGTGCCAGCAGCTTAGAAGGGGGACTGCTGAACACTGAAGCTTTCTTT. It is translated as CASSLEGGLLNTEAFF.

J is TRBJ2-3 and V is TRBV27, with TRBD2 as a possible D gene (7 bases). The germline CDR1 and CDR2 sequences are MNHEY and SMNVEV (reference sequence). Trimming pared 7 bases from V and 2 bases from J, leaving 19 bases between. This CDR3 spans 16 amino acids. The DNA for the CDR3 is TGTGCCAGCATGAGGGCGTTCGGGGGGCCCACAGATACGCAGTATTTT. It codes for CASMRAFGGPTDTQYF.

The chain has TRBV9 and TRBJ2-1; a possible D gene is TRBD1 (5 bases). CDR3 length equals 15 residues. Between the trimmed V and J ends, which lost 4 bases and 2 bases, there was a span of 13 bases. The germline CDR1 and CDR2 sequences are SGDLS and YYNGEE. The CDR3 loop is CASSSSGHPYNEQFF. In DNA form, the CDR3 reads TGTGCCAGCAGCTCCTCAGGACATCCCTACAATGAGCAGTTCTTC.

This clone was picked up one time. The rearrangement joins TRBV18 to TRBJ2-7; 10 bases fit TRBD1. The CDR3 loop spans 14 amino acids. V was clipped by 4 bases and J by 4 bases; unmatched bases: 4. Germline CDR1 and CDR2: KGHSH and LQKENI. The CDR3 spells CASSQTGGGYEQYF. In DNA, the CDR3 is TGTGCCAGCTCACAGACAGGGGGCGGATACGAGCAGTACTTC.

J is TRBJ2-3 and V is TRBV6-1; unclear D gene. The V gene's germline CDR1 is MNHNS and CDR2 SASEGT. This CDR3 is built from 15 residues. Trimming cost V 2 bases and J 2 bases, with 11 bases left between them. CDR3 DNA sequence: TGTGCCAGCAGTGAAACATTGGGGTTCACAGATACGCAGTATTTT. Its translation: CASSETLGFTDTQYF.

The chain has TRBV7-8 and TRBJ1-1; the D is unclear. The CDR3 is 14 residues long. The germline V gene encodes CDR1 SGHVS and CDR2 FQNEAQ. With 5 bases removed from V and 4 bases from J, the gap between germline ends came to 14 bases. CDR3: CASSPRWGATEAFF. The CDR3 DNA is TGTGCCAGCAGCCCCAGATGGGGTGCCACTGAAGCTTTCTTT. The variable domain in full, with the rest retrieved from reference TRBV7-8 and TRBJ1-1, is GAGVSQSPRYKVAKRGQDVALRCDPISGHVSLFWYQQALGQGPEFLTYFQNEAQLDKSGLPSDRFFAERPEGSVSTLKIQRTQQEDSAVYLCASSPRWGATEAFFGQGTRLTVV.